The sequence of this T cell receptor beta chain was determined in a study of T cells in localized non-small cell lung cancer. Study-wide findings and caveats: Higher T cell density in the blood was associated with longer overall survival, whereas higher adjacent-lung clonality associated with shorter survival. Out of the top 100 tumor clones, a median about 50 were seen in adjacent lung. T cell clonality was highest in uninvolved adjacent lung, above tumor. Heterogeneity is still possible, as just one tumor region was sequenced.

TCRdb keeps only in-frame clones here, not all; method: immunoSEQ multiplex PCR. The sample lists around 78,000 clones, more than 75% occurring once. V trimming: 5 bases; J trimming: 5 bases; junction bases outside the gene matches: 11. The CDR3 extends over 15 amino acids. CDR1 MNHEY and CDR2 SVGAGI come from the germline V gene. In the case of this clone: Its antigen is undetermined.

This material consisted of peripheral blood, taken before any cancer treatment. The chain carries TRBV6-5 and TRBJ2-5; 7 bases are shared with TRBD1. This sequence was found in a female donor of 60 years or more with stage I lung adenocarcinoma. The CDR3 DNA sequence: TGTGCCAGCAGTCCACTGGGACAGACGGGCGAGACCCAGTACTTC. Translation: CASSPLGQTGETQYF.